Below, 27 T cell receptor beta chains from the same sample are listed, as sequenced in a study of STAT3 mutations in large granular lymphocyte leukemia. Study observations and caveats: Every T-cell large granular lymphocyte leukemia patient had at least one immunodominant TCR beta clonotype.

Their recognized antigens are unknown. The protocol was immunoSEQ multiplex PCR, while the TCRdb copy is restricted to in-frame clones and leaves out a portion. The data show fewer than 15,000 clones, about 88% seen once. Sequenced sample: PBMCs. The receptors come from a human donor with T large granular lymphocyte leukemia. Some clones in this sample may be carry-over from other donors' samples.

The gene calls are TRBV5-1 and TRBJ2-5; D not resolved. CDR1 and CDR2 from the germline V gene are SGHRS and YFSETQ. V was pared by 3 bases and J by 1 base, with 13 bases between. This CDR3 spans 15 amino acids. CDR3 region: CASSSAGYSQETQYF. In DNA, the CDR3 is TGCGCCAGCAGCTCCGCCGGGTACAGCCAAGAGACCCAGTACTTC.

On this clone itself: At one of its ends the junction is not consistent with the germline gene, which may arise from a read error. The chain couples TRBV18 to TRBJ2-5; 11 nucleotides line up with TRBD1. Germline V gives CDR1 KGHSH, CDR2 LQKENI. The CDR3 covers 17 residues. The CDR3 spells CASSPRTGGIHQETQYF. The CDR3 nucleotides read TGTGCCAGCTCACCCCGGACAGGGGGCATCCACCAGGAGACCCAGTACTTC.

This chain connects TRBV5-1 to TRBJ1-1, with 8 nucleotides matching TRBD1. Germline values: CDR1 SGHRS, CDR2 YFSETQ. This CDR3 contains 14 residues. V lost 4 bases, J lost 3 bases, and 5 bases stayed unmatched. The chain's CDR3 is CASSAAQGDTEAFF. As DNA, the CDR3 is TGCGCCAGCAGCGCAGCACAGGGGGACACTGAAGCTTTCTTT.

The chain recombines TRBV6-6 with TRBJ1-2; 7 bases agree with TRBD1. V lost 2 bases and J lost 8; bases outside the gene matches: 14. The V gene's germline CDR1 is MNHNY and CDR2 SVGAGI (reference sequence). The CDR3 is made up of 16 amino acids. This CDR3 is CASSYGTELGDPGYTF. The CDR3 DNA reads TGTGCCAGCAGTTACGGGACAGAACTAGGCGACCCCGGCTACACCTTC.

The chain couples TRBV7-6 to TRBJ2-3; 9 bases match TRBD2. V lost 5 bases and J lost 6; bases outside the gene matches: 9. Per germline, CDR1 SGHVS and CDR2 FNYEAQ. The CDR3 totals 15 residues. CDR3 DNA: TGTGCCAGCAGCCTAGAGGGCGGGAGGGCGGATACGCAGTATTTT. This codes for CASSLEGGRADTQYF. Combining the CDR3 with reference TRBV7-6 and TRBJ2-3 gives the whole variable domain GAGVSQSPRYKVTKRGQDVALRCDPISGHVSLYWYRQALGQGPEFLTYFNYEAQQDKSGLPNDRFSAERPEGSISTLTIQRTEQRDSAMYRCASSLEGGRADTQYFGPGTRLTVL.

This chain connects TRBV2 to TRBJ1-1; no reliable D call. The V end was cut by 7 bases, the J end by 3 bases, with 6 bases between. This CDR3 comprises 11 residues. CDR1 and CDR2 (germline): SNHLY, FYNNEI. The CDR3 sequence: CASTGYTEAFF. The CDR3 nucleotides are TGTGCCAGCACCGGCTACACTGAAGCTTTCTTT. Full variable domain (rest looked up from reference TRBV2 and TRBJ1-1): EPEVTQTPSHQVTQMGQEVILRCVPISNHLYFYWYRQILGQKVEFLVSFYNNEISEKSEIFDDQFSVERPDGSNFTLKIRSTKLEDSAMYFCASTGYTEAFFGQGTRLTVV.

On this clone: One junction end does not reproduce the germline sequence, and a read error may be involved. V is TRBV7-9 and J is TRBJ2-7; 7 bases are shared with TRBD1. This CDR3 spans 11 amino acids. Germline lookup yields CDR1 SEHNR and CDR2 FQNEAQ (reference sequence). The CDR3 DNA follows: TGTGCCAGCAGCGTCGGGACAGCCGCCAGGTTC. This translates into CASSVGTAARF.

The chain's CDR3 is CASTGTTGELFF. In DNA form, the CDR3 reads TGTGCCAGCACAGGGACGACCGGGGAGCTGTTTTTT. The chain is built from TRBV2 and TRBJ2-2, with D possibly called TRBD1 or TRBD2 (5 bases each). CDR3 length equals 12 residues. With 7 bases removed from V and 5 bases from J, the gap between germline ends came to 8 bases. Germline lookup yields CDR1 SNHLY and CDR2 FYNNEI.

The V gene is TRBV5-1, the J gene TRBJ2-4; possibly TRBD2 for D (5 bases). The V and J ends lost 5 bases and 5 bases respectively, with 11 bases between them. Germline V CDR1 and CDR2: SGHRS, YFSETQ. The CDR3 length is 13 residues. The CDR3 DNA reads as TGCGCCAGCAGTCCCGGAGGTCAAAACATTCAGTACTTC. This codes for CASSPGGQNIQYF.

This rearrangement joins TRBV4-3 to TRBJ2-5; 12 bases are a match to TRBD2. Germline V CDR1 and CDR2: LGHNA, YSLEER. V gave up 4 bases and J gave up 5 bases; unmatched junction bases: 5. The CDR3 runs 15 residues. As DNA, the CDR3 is TGCGCCAGCAGCCTGACTAGCGGGAGAGGGGAGACCCAGTACTTC. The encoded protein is CASSLTSGRGETQYF.

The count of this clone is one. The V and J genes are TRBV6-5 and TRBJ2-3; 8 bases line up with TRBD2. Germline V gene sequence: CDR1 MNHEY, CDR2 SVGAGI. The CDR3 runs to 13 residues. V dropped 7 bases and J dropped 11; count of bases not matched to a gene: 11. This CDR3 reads CASTPGGGYGQYF. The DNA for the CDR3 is TGTGCCAGCACCCCCGGGGGGGGATATGGGCAGTATTTT.

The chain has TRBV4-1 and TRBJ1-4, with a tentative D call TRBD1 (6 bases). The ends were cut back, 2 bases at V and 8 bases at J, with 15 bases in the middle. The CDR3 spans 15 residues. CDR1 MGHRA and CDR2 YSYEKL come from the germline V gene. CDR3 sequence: CASSQPTGGFEKLFF. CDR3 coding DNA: TGCGCCAGCAGCCAACCGACAGGAGGTTTCGAAAAACTGTTTTTT.

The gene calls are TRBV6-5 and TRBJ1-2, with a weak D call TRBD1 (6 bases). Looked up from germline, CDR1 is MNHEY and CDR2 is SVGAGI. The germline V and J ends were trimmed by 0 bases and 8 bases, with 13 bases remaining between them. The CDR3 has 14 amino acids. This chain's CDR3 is CASSYSNTGYGYTF. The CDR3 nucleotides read TGTGCCAGCAGTTACTCTAATACAGGGTACGGCTACACCTTC.

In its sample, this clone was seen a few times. In DNA, the CDR3 is TGTGCCAGCAGCTTCGACGGGACAGATGGCTACACCTTC. The encoded protein is CASSFDGTDGYTF. The V and J genes are TRBV7-4 and TRBJ1-2, with 7 positions matching TRBD1. This CDR3 has 13 residues. The germline CDR1 and CDR2 sequences are SGHVT and SQSDAQ. After removal of 3 bases from V and 6 bases from J, the junction contained 4 bases not matched to a gene.

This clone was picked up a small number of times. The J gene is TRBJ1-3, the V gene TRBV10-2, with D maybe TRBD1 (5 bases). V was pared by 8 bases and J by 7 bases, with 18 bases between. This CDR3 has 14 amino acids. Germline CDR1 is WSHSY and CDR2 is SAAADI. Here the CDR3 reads CASWGSGRGNTIYF. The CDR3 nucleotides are TGCGCCAGCTGGGGTTCCGGTCGGGGGAACACCATATATTTT.

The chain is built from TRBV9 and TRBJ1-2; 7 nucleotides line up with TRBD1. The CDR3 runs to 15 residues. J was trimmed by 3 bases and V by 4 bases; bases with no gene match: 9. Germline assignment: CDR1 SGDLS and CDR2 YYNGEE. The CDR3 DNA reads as TGTGCCAGCAGCACCTCAGACAGGGCCCACTATGGCTACACCTTC. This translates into CASSTSDRAHYGYTF.

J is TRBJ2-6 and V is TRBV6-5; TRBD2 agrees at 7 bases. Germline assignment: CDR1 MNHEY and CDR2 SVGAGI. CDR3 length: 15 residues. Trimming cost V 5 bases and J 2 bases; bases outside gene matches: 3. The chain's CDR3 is CASSVAGAGANVLTF. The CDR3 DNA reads TGTGCCAGCAGTGTGGCGGGAGCTGGGGCCAACGTCCTGACTTTC.

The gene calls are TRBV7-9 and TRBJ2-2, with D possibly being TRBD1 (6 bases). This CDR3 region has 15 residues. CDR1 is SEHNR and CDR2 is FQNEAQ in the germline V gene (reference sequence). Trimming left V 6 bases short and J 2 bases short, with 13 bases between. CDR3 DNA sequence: TGTGCCAGCAGTTACCGGGACACTAACACCGGGGAGCTGTTTTTT. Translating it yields CASSYRDTNTGELFF. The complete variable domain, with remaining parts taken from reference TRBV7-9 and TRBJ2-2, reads DTGVSQNPRHKITKRGQNVTFRCDPISEHNRLYWYRQTLGQGPEFLTYFQNEAQLEKSRLLSDRFSAERPKGSFSTLEIQRTEQGDSAMYLCASSYRDTNTGELFFGEGSRLTVL.

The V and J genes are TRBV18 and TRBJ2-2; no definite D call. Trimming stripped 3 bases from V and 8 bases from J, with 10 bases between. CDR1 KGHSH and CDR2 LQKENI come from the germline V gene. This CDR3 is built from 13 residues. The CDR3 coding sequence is TGTGCCAGCTCACCGCCCAATGTAGGGGAGCTGTTTTTT. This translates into CASSPPNVGELFF.

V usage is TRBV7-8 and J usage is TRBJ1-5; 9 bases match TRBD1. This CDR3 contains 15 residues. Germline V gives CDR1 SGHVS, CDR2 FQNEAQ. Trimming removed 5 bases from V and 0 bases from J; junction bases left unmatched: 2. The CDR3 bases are TGTGCCAGCAGCATACAGGGGGCTAGCAATCAGCCCCAGCATTTT. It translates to CASSIQGASNQPQHF.

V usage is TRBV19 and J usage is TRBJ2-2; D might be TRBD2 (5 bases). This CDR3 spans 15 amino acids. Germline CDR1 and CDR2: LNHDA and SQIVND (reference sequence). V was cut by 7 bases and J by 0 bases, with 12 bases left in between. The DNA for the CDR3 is TGTGCCAGTACCTCAGACGGGGCGAACACCGGGGAGCTGTTTTTT. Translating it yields CASTSDGANTGELFF.

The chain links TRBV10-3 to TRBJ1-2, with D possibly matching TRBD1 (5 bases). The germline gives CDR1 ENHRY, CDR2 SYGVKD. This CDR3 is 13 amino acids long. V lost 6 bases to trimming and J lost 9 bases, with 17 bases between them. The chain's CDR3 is CAISDDSLVSYTF. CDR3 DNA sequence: TGTGCCATCAGCGACGACAGTTTAGTAAGCTACACCTTC.

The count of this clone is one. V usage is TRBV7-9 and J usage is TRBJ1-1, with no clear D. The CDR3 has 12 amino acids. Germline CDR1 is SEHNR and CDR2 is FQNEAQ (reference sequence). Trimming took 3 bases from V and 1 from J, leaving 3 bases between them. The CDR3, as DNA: TGTGCCAGCAGCTTTGGGAACACTGAAGCTTTCTTT. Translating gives CASSFGNTEAFF.

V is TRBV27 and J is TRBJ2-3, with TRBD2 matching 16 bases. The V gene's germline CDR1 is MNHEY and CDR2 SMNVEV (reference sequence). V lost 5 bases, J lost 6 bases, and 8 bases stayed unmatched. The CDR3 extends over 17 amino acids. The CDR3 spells CASSTGLAGGPGDTQYF. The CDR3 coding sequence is TGTGCCAGCAGTACGGGACTAGCGGGAGGGCCGGGGGATACGCAGTATTTT.

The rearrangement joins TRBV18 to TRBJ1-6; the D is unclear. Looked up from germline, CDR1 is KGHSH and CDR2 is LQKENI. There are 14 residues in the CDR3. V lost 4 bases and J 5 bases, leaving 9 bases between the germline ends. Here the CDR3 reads CASSRGNDNSPLHF. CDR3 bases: TGTGCCAGCTCACGTGGAAACGATAATTCACCCCTCCACTTT.

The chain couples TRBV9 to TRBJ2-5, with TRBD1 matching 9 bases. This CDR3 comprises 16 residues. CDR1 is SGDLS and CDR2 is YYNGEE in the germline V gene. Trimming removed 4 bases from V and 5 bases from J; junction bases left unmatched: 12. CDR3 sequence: CASSLRSQGAGETQYF. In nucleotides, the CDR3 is TGTGCCAGCAGCTTACGATCACAGGGGGCAGGGGAGACCCAGTACTTC.

The CDR3 spells CASSPGQSNTEAFF. In nucleotides, the CDR3 is TGTGCCAGCAGCCCAGGACAGTCGAACACTGAAGCTTTCTTT. The rearrangement uses TRBV11-2 and TRBJ1-1; possible D gene TRBD1, 6 bases. Trimming stripped 5 bases from V and 1 base from J, with 11 bases between. Germline values: CDR1 SGHAT, CDR2 FQNNGV. The CDR3 runs 14 residues.